Listed here are 27 T cell receptor beta chains from one sample, sequenced in a study of T-cell memory formation after mild COVID-19. One entry per CDR3 protein results from TCRdb running MiXCR on the 5' RACE reads. The sample lists hundreds of thousands of distinct CDR3 sequences, roughly 20% occurring once. Sample: PBMCs or a T cell subset sorted from them (not recorded which). Receptor source: an adult woman who had mild COVID-19 (a few samples of this study predate the infection). Cell type and time point are not known.

This clonotype has a count of ten or more. The rearrangement joins TRBV28 to TRBJ2-1; TRBD2 is a possible D gene (5 bases). The germline V gene has CDR1 MDHEN and CDR2 SYDVKM. CDR3 length equals 14 residues. V shed 6 bases and J shed 9 bases, with 18 bases lying between them. CDR3 region: CASSLEDSPREQFF. As DNA, the CDR3 is TGTGCCAGCAGCCTGGAGGACTCGCCCCGTGAGCAGTTCTTC.

The chain carries TRBV5-1 and TRBJ1-2; TRBD1 matches 7 bases. The CDR3 contains 14 residues. In germline, CDR1 is SGHRS, CDR2 YFSETQ. The V and J ends lost 2 bases and 6 bases, in that order; junction bases with no gene match: 7. The CDR3 sequence: CASSLQQGFDGYTF. The CDR3 coding sequence is TGCGCCAGCAGCTTACAACAGGGGTTCGATGGCTACACCTTC.

This clonotype has only a few counts. The chain employs TRBV19 and TRBJ1-3, with no clear D. CDR3 length: 15 residues. The germline V gene has CDR1 LNHDA and CDR2 SQIVND (reference sequence). V was cut by 4 bases and J by 0 bases, with 10 bases left in between. CDR3 sequence reads: CASSTRGPSGNTIYF. Here the CDR3 DNA reads TGTGCCAGTAGTACCCGAGGACCCTCTGGAAACACCATATATTTT.

The chain carries TRBV9 and TRBJ2-7; TRBD2 matches at 14 bases. Germline loops: CDR1 SGDLS, CDR2 YYNGEE. Trimming at V came to 2 bases and at J to 6 bases, leaving 10 bases not matched to a gene. The CDR3 has 17 amino acids. The CDR3 sequence is CASSVMPGTSGSGEQYF. CDR3 in DNA: TGTGCCAGCAGCGTTATGCCCGGGACTAGCGGGAGTGGCGAGCAGTACTTC.

The chain carries TRBV12-3 or TRBV12-4 and TRBJ2-1; D gene uncertain. This CDR3 has 12 residues. V gave up 6 bases and J gave up 6 bases, with 9 bases separating them. CDR3 loop: CASRYSANEQFF. In DNA form, the CDR3 reads TGTGCCAGCAGGTACAGTGCCAATGAGCAGTTCTTC.

A few counts support this clonotype. This chain joins TRBV5-1 and TRBJ2-5, with D unresolved. The CDR3 is 13 residues long. CDR1 is SGHRS and CDR2 is YFSETQ in the germline V gene. Deletions cut 0 bases from V and 7 bases from J, with 10 bases between. The CDR3 bases are TGCGCCAGCAGCTTGGGTTCCAGAGGGACCCAGTACTTC. This translates into CASSLGSRGTQYF.

The chain employs TRBV11-2 and TRBJ2-3; the match to TRBD2 covers 7 bases. Germline V CDR1 and CDR2: SGHAT, FQNNGV. The CDR3 loop spans 15 amino acids. The V gene end was trimmed by 5 bases and the J gene end by 1 base; junction bases not matched to a gene: 6. In DNA, the CDR3 is TGTGCCAGCAGCCAGGGAGGGGTAGGCACAGATACGCAGTATTTT. Its protein is CASSQGGVGTDTQYF.

The chain joins TRBV7-9 to TRBJ2-7; 8 bases align to TRBD1. The CDR3 has 16 residues. Germline V gives CDR1 SEHNR, CDR2 FQNEAQ (reference sequence). After removal of 6 bases from V and 0 bases from J, the junction contained 10 bases not matched to a gene. The CDR3 nucleotides read TGTGCCAGCAGACCCATTTCGGGACAGGACTCCTACGAGCAGTACTTC. It encodes CASRPISGQDSYEQYF.

This chain links TRBV21-1 with TRBJ2-7; the table gives TRBD2 as D, unverified against the DNA. TRBV21-1 is recorded as a pseudogene. This CDR3 contains 16 residues. The CDR3 protein is CASSPAKRAPTYEQYF. For the CDR3, the DNA is TGTGCCAGCAGCCCCGCTAAGAGGGCTCCAACCTACGAGCAGTACTTC.

The rearrangement uses TRBV4-3 and TRBJ1-1; a weak D match, TRBD1 (5 bases). The CDR3 is 17 amino acids. Trimming took off 1 base at V and 4 bases at J, with 19 bases between the two ends. Germline V CDR1 and CDR2: LGHNA, YSLEER. The CDR3: CASSQVPEEGRVTEAFF. The CDR3 DNA reads as TGCGCCAGCAGCCAAGTTCCCGAGGAGGGGCGGGTCACTGAAGCTTTCTTT.

This clonotype was counted a few times. This rearrangement joins TRBV12-3 or TRBV12-4 to TRBJ1-5; D might be TRBD1 (5 bases). The CDR3 is made up of 14 amino acids. Trimming took off 3 bases at V and 6 bases at J, with 12 bases between the two ends. The CDR3 sequence: CASSLLGVFQPQHF. CDR3 nucleotides: TGTGCCAGCAGTTTGTTAGGGGTGTTTCAGCCCCAGCATTTT.

This clonotype has a single count. J is TRBJ2-1 and V is TRBV10-3; possibly TRBD2 for D (6 bases). The V end lost 6 bases, the J end lost 3 bases, and 15 bases lay between the germline ends. This CDR3 has 15 residues. CDR1 and CDR2 from the germline V gene are ENHRY and SYGVKD. The CDR3 sequence: CAIRGGDGSYNEQFF. The CDR3 DNA reads as TGTGCCATCAGAGGCGGGGACGGCAGCTACAATGAGCAGTTCTTC.

This clonotype was seen a single time. The chain joins TRBV12-3 or TRBV12-4 to TRBJ2-1; 8 positions agree with TRBD1. V trimming: 5 bases; J trimming: 6 bases; junction bases outside the gene matches: 9. This CDR3 is 15 amino acids long. The CDR3 DNA is TGTGCCAGCAGTCGATGGACAGGGCTAGCCAATGAGCAGTTCTTC. Translation: CASSRWTGLANEQFF.

The J gene is TRBJ1-1, the V gene TRBV3-1; D perhaps matches TRBD1 (5 bases). This CDR3 has 16 amino acids. Trimming cost V 0 bases and J 3 bases, with 14 bases left between them. The germline V gene has CDR1 LGHDT and CDR2 YNNKEL (reference sequence). The CDR3 region has the DNA TGTGCCAGCAGCCAAGAACCGGGGGGAAGTCACACTGAAGCTTTCTTT. Translation gives CASSQEPGGSHTEAFF.

This clonotype was observed many times. This chain's CDR3 is CASSRGTSGGVAKNIQYF. As DNA, the CDR3 is TGTGCCAGCAGCCGTGGGACTAGCGGGGGGGTAGCCAAAAACATTCAGTACTTC. The rearrangement joins TRBV3-1 to TRBJ2-4; TRBD2 matches 16 bases. CDR1 is LGHDT and CDR2 is YNNKEL in the germline V gene (reference sequence). Unmatched junction bases numbered 3, after V lost 4 bases and J lost 0 bases. The CDR3 runs to 18 residues.

The V call is TRBV19, the J call TRBJ2-1, with D tentatively TRBD2 (7 bases). Germline assignment: CDR1 LNHDA and CDR2 SQIVND (reference sequence). Trimming removed 5 bases at V and 5 bases at J, with 16 bases between. This CDR3 region has 15 residues. The CDR3 sequence: CASSPFQGRDNEQFF. DNA of the CDR3: TGTGCCAGTAGTCCCTTCCAGGGGAGGGACAATGAGCAGTTCTTC.

The chain combines TRBV5-6 with TRBJ2-1; D is uncertain. The CDR3 totals 17 residues. In germline, CDR1 is SGHDT, CDR2 YYEEEE. The V end lost 3 bases, the J end lost 1 base, and 17 bases lay between the germline ends. For the CDR3, the DNA is TGTGCCAGCAGCTCGTACCGAGACGGACGTTCCTACAATGAGCAGTTCTTC. This encodes CASSSYRDGRSYNEQFF. The full variable domain, completed using reference TRBV5-6 and TRBJ2-1, is DAGVTQSPTHLIKTRGQQVTLRCSPKSGHDTVSWYQQALGQGPQFIFQYYEEEERQRGNFPDRFSGHQFPNYSSELNVNALLLGDSALYLCASSSYRDGRSYNEQFFGPGTRLTVL.

J is TRBJ1-2 and V is TRBV24-1, with D tentatively TRBD1 (6 bases). The CDR3 has 13 residues. CDR1 and CDR2 from the germline V gene are KGHDR and SFDVKD. V was trimmed by 2 bases and J by 7 bases, leaving 10 bases between them. Here the CDR3 reads CATSDSTGSGYTF. The CDR3 DNA reads TGTGCCACCAGTGATTCCACAGGGTCTGGCTACACCTTC.

The chain couples TRBV9 to TRBJ1-1; D not certain. Per the germline V gene, CDR1 is SGDLS and CDR2 is YYNGEE. Trimming cost V 4 bases and J 6 bases, with 16 bases left between them. The CDR3 has 14 residues. CDR3 loop: CASSPMWVGAEAFF. The CDR3 DNA reads TGTGCCAGCAGCCCAATGTGGGTGGGCGCTGAAGCTTTCTTT.

This clonotype was detected only a few times. V and J are TRBV7-9 and TRBJ1-2; D unclear. Germline CDR1 is SEHNR and CDR2 is FQNEAQ (reference sequence). The CDR3 runs to 15 residues. V was trimmed by 5 bases and J by 5 bases, leaving 18 bases between them. As DNA, the CDR3 is TGTGCCAGCAGCGGCATGATCGGAGGGATTTATGGCTACACCTTC. It encodes CASSGMIGGIYGYTF.

This clonotype was counted a few times. CDR3 bases: TGCAGTGCTGGAGTCGGACAGGGTGATCAGCCCCAGCATTTT. As protein: CSAGVGQGDQPQHF. The chain is built from TRBV20-1 and TRBJ1-5; 8 nucleotides agree with TRBD1. The CDR3 has 14 amino acids. Trimming cost V 5 bases and J 5 bases; bases outside gene matches: 8. Per germline, CDR1 DFQATT and CDR2 SNEGSKA (reference sequence).

The table lists this clonotype with a few counts. The chain has TRBV4-3 and TRBJ2-3; D assignment may be TRBD1 or TRBD2 (5 bases each). Trimming shortened V by 0 bases and J by 2 bases, and 12 bases separated the two germline ends. Germline V gene lookup returns CDR1 LGHNA and CDR2 YSLEER. This CDR3 is 16 amino acids long. The CDR3 here is CASSQDMGDATDTQYF. The CDR3 nucleotides read TGCGCCAGCAGCCAAGATATGGGGGACGCCACAGATACGCAGTATTTT.

This chain connects TRBV9 to TRBJ2-2; D remains ambiguous. CDR3 size: 13 residues. V lost 6 bases and J 4 bases, leaving 10 bases between the germline ends. Germline loops: CDR1 SGDLS, CDR2 YYNGEE. CDR3 in amino acids: CASNTGPTGELFF. The DNA for the CDR3 is TGTGCCAGCAATACGGGCCCCACCGGGGAGCTGTTTTTT.

This clonotype appeared a few times. The rearrangement uses TRBV5-5 and TRBJ2-3; no clear D gene. The CDR3 length is 13 residues. Trimming took 5 bases from V and 1 from J, leaving 8 bases between them. Germline lookup yields CDR1 SGHKS and CDR2 YYEKEE (reference sequence). CDR3 loop: CASRIRGTDTQYF. In DNA form, the CDR3 reads TGTGCCAGCAGAATTAGGGGCACAGATACGCAGTATTTT.

The chain is built from TRBV5-1 and TRBJ1-2; D possibly corresponds to TRBD1 (6 bases). Trimming took 0 bases from V and 7 from J, leaving 13 bases between them. The CDR3 consists of 14 residues. CDR1 SGHRS and CDR2 YFSETQ come from the germline V gene. The CDR3 DNA reads TGCGCCAGCAGCTTGGAACAGGGCACAGCTGGCTACACCTTC. Its translation is CASSLEQGTAGYTF.

The V gene is TRBV6-6, the J gene TRBJ2-3; 8 positions agree with TRBD2. The trim removed 2 bases at V and 4 bases at J, leaving 2 bases unmatched. Germline V gene sequence: CDR1 MNHNY, CDR2 SVGAGI (reference sequence). The CDR3 contains 14 residues. The CDR3 nucleotides are TGTGCCAGCAGTTACCAGCGGGAGCCAGATACGCAGTATTTT. Its translation is CASSYQREPDTQYF.

This clonotype was detected a few times. The chain has TRBV5-6 and TRBJ1-1; D gene unclear. CDR1 and CDR2 from the germline V gene are SGHDT and YYEEEE. Between the trimmed V and J ends, which lost 2 bases and 0 bases, there was a span of 14 bases. CDR3 size: 16 residues. This chain's CDR3 is CASSFRAGGMNTEAFF. DNA of the CDR3: TGTGCCAGCAGCTTCCGGGCAGGAGGTATGAACACTGAAGCTTTCTTT. Combining the CDR3 with reference TRBV5-6 and TRBJ1-1 gives the whole variable domain DAGVTQSPTHLIKTRGQQVTLRCSPKSGHDTVSWYQQALGQGPQFIFQYYEEEERQRGNFPDRFSGHQFPNYSSELNVNALLLGDSALYLCASSFRAGGMNTEAFFGQGTRLTVV.